This T cell receptor beta chain emerged from a study of T-cell memory formation after mild COVID-19. CDR1 is MNHNY, CDR2 SVGAGI, per germline (reference sequence). The junction had 2 bases not matched to a gene; V was cut back by 10 bases and J by 0 bases. CDR3 length: 12 amino acids. TCRdb redid the calling of the 5' RACE reads with MiXCR, one entry per CDR3 protein. The table shows hundreds of thousands of distinct CDR3 sequences, with about 20% occurring only once. This TCR was sampled from a man aged 18-30 years who had mild COVID-19 (a few samples of this study predate the infection). Cell type and time point are not known. Sequenced sample: PBMCs or a T cell subset sorted from them (not recorded which). The chain joins TRBV6-6 to TRBJ1-1; 7 bases match TRBD1. In DNA, the CDR3 is TGTGCCACAGGGGGGTTGAACACTGAAGCTTTCTTT. It encodes CATGGLNTEAFF.